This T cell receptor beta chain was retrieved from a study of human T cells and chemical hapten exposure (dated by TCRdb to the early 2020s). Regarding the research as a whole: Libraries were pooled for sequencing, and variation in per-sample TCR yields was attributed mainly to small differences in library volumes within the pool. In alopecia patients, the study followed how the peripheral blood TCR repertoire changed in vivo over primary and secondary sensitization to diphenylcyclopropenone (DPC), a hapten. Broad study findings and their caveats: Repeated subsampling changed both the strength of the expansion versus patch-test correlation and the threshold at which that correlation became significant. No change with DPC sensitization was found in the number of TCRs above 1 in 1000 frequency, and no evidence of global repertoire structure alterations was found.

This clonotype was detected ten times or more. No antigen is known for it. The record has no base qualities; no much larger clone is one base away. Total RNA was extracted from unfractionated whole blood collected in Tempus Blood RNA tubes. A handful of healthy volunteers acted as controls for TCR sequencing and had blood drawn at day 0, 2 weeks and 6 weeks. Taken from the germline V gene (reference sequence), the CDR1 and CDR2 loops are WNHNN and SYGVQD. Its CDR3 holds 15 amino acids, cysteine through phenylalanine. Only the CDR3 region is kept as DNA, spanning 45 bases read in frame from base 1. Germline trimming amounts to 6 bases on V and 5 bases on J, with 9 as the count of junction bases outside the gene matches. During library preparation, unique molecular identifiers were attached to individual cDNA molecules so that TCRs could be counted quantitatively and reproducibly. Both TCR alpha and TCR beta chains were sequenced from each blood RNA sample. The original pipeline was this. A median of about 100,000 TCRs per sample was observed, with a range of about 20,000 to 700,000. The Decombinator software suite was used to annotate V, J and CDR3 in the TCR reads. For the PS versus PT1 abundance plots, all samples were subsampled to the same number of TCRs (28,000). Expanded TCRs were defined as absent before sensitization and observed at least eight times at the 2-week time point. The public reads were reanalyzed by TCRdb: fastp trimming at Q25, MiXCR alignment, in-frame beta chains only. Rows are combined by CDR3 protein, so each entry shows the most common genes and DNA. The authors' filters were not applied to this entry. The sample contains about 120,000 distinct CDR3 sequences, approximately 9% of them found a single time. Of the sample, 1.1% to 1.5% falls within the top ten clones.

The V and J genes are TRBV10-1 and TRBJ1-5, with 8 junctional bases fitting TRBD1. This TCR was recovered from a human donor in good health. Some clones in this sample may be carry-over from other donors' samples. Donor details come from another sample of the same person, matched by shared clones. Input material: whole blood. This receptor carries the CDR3 CASSPQDREDQPQHF. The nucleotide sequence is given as TGCGCCAGCAGCCCTCAGGACAGGGAGGATCAGCCCCAGCATTTT.